This is a list of T cell receptor beta chains from one sample in a study of patients and donors after allogeneic stem cell transplantation. In TCRdb, the RT-PCR reads were re-called with MiXCR into one record per CDR3 protein. Among approximately 61,000 distinct CDR3 sequences listed, 10% to 15% were seen once. The sample consisted of blood, either unsorted or a sorted T cell fraction (not recorded which). Receptor source: a human donor who was either an allogeneic HSCT recipient or a stem cell or donor lymphocyte infusion donor (not recorded which). It is not recorded whose cells these are; they may come from a transplant donor. Each CDR3 is given with its conserved first and last residue. The order of the fields is D gene, V gene, CDR3 length, clone size, J gene, CDR3 DNA, CDR3 protein. D genes are given only for firm matches. Not all rows give a size; the values are once, few, many and, for expanded clones, a class.

D: NA
V: TRBV27
length: 13
size: few
J: TRBJ1-1
DNA: TGTGCCAGCAGTAAAAAGATGAACACTGAAGCTTTCTTT
CDR3: CASSKKMNTEAFF

D: NA
V: TRBV29-1
length: 12
size: NA
J: TRBJ2-7
DNA: TGCAGCGTTGAAGAGGGGACCTACGAGCAGTACTTC
CDR3: CSVEEGTYEQYF

D: TRBD1
V: TRBV7-2
length: 15
size: many
J: TRBJ2-3
DNA: TGTGCCAGCAGCTCCATGGGACAGGGTGAAAATACGCAGTATTTT
CDR3: CASSSMGQGENTQYF

D: TRBD1
V: TRBV4-1
length: 16
size: NA
J: TRBJ2-3
DNA: TGCGCCAGCAGCCAAGATCCGGGACAGGGCATAGATACGCAGTATTTT
CDR3: CASSQDPGQGIDTQYF

D: TRBD1
V: TRBV7-9
length: 15
size: NA
J: TRBJ2-5
DNA: TGTGCCAGCAGCTTCCAGCACAGGGGGGAAGAGACCCAGTACTTC
CDR3: CASSFQHRGEETQYF

D: TRBD2
V: TRBV12-3/TRBV12-4
length: 15
size: NA
J: TRBJ2-2
DNA: TGTGCCAGCAGTTTGAATAGCGGGTACACCGGGGAGCTGTTTTTT
CDR3: CASSLNSGYTGELFF

D: NA
V: TRBV10-3
length: 15
size: few
J: TRBJ1-1
DNA: TGTGCCATCAGTGGGTCGGGTGCCCTGAACACTGAAGCTTTCTTT
CDR3: CAISGSGALNTEAFF

D: TRBD1
V: TRBV6-5
length: 13
size: many
J: TRBJ1-1
DNA: TGTGCCAGCAGGGGGACAGAGAACACTGAAGCTTTCTTT
CDR3: CASRGTENTEAFF

D: NA
V: TRBV18
length: 17
size: many
J: TRBJ1-2
DNA: TGTGCCAGCTCACCTTCGGCTGGCTCGGGGGCGTCCTATGGCTACACCTTC
CDR3: CASSPSAGSGASYGYTF

D: NA
V: TRBV25-1
length: 14
size: many
J: TRBJ1-2
DNA: TGTGCCAGCAGTTACTCTTCAGGAGGCTATGGCTACACCTTC
CDR3: CASSYSSGGYGYTF

D: TRBD2
V: TRBV9
length: 16
size: medium-sized
J: TRBJ2-1
DNA: TGTGCCAGCAGCTCCCGGACTAGCGGGACTAAGAATGAGCAGTTCTTC
CDR3: CASSSRTSGTKNEQFF

D: NA
V: TRBV29-1
length: 11
size: NA
J: TRBJ2-5
DNA: TGCAGCTGCCGGGACCAAGAGACCCAGTACTTC
CDR3: CSCRDQETQYF

D: NA
V: TRBV12-3/TRBV12-4
length: 11
size: NA
J: TRBJ2-1
DNA: TGTGCCAGCAGTCTAGGGACGAAGCAGTTCTTC
CDR3: CASSLGTKQFF

D: TRBD1
V: TRBV29-1
length: 19
size: NA
J: TRBJ2-3
DNA: TGCAGCGTGGCCTTTTTTGGGACAGGGAGGCGGCGGGGCACGGAGACGCAGTATTTT
CDR3: CSVAFFGTGRRRGTETQYF

D: TRBD1
V: TRBV5-1
length: 14
size: few
J: TRBJ1-4
DNA: TGCGCCAGCAGCTGGGGACAGGGTTGGGAAAAACTGTTTTTT
CDR3: CASSWGQGWEKLFF

D: NA
V: TRBV7-9
length: 14
size: few
J: TRBJ1-1
DNA: TGTGCCAGCAGCTTTATCGTCCGGGACACTGAAGCTTTCTTT
CDR3: CASSFIVRDTEAFF

D: NA
V: TRBV7-9
length: 13
size: NA
J: TRBJ2-7
DNA: TGTGCCAGCAGCTCCTCCTCCTCCTACGAGCAGTACTTC
CDR3: CASSSSSSYEQYF

D: NA
V: TRBV7-2
length: 14
size: medium-sized
J: TRBJ1-5
DNA: TGTGCCAGCAGCTTTGATAGGTCCACCCAGCCCCAGCATTTT
CDR3: CASSFDRSTQPQHF

D: NA
V: TRBV5-8
length: 14
size: few
J: TRBJ2-7
DNA: TGTGCCAGCAGCTTTCCAGGGGTCTCCTACGAGCAGTACTTC
CDR3: CASSFPGVSYEQYF

D: NA
V: TRBV6-5
length: 14
size: many
J: TRBJ1-4
DNA: TGTGCCAGCAGCTTGGACAGTACACCAGAAAAACTGTTTTTT
CDR3: CASSLDSTPEKLFF

D: NA
V: TRBV7-9
length: 16
size: few
J: TRBJ2-3
DNA: TGTGCCAGCAGCTTAGCGGGAACCACTAGCACAGATACGCAGTATTTT
CDR3: CASSLAGTTSTDTQYF

D: NA
V: TRBV10-3
length: 16
size: few
J: TRBJ2-1
DNA: TGTGCCATCAGTGAGCCCGGACTAAGTACCTTCAATGAGCAGTTCTTC
CDR3: CAISEPGLSTFNEQFF

D: NA
V: TRBV27
length: 14
size: few
J: TRBJ1-1
DNA: TGTGCCAGCAGTTTATCTTTGGTGGGCACTGAAGCTTTCTTT
CDR3: CASSLSLVGTEAFF

D: NA
V: TRBV6-4
length: 18
size: NA
J: TRBJ1-4
DNA: TGTGCCAGCAGTGACGAGACAGGCACGGTTGCAACTAATGAAAAACTGTTTTTT
CDR3: CASSDETGTVATNEKLFF

D: TRBD2
V: TRBV20-1
length: 18
size: many
J: TRBJ2-1
DNA: TGCAGTGCGAAGGATGCCGGGACTAGCGGAAGCTCCTACAATGAGCAGTTCTTC
CDR3: CSAKDAGTSGSSYNEQFF

D: TRBD2
V: TRBV11-3
length: 18
size: few
J: TRBJ2-3
DNA: TGTGCCAGCAGCTTAGCCCCCCTAGCGGGAGGTGAAACAGATACGCAGTATTTT
CDR3: CASSLAPLAGGETDTQYF

D: NA
V: TRBV7-8
length: 15
size: many
J: TRBJ1-1
DNA: TGTGCCAGCAGCTCCGATCTCAAAGAGAACACTGAAGCTTTCTTT
CDR3: CASSSDLKENTEAFF

D: NA
V: TRBV29-1
length: 14
size: NA
J: TRBJ2-1
DNA: TGCAGCGTTGAAGACGTCACACAGGGTTATGAGCAGTTCTTC
CDR3: CSVEDVTQGYEQFF

D: NA
V: TRBV5-6
length: 17
size: few
J: TRBJ2-1
DNA: TGTGCCAGCAGCTCCCTCGGGGGGCACCTGGGCCACAATGAGCAGTTCTTC
CDR3: CASSSLGGHLGHNEQFF

D: NA
V: TRBV5-1
length: 16
size: many
J: TRBJ2-7
DNA: TGCGCCAGCAGCTTACAGGTCGGCTCCGGGGCCTACGAGCAGTACTTC
CDR3: CASSLQVGSGAYEQYF

D: NA
V: TRBV29-1
length: 13
size: NA
J: TRBJ2-1
DNA: TGCAGCGTCCGGGCAGGGTCATACAATGAGCAGTTCTTC
CDR3: CSVRAGSYNEQFF

D: TRBD2
V: TRBV3-1
length: 17
size: NA
J: TRBJ2-5
DNA: TGTGCCAGCAGCCCCCCTAGCGGGAGGCCTCATGGGGAGACCCAGTACTTC
CDR3: CASSPPSGRPHGETQYF

D: TRBD2
V: TRBV9
length: 16
size: few
J: TRBJ2-1
DNA: TGTGCCAGCAGCGACGGGGGACTAGCGGCGAACAATGAGCAGTTCTTC
CDR3: CASSDGGLAANNEQFF

D: NA
V: TRBV10-2
length: 14
size: NA
J: TRBJ1-5
DNA: TGCGCCAGCAGTGAGGAGGGGGGGAATCAGCCCCAGCATTTT
CDR3: CASSEEGGNQPQHF

D: NA
V: TRBV11-2
length: 18
size: few
J: TRBJ1-2
DNA: TGTGCCAGCAGCTTAATGACCGGCGGGAGATCAGCTAACTATGGCTACACCTTC
CDR3: CASSLMTGGRSANYGYTF

D: TRBD1
V: TRBV20-1
length: 13
size: many
J: TRBJ2-2
DNA: TGCAGTGCTCGGGACAGGCTTAACGGGGAGCTGTTTTTT
CDR3: CSARDRLNGELFF

D: TRBD2
V: TRBV5-1
length: 15
size: few
J: TRBJ2-1
DNA: TGCGCCAGTCGGACTAGCGGAACCTCCTACAATGAGCAGTTCTTC
CDR3: CASRTSGTSYNEQFF

D: NA
V: TRBV6-6
length: 14
size: many
J: TRBJ1-1
DNA: TGTGCCAGCAGTACAGAGTACCAGAACACTGAAGCTTTCTTT
CDR3: CASSTEYQNTEAFF

D: NA
V: TRBV5-1
length: 13
size: many
J: TRBJ1-1
DNA: TGCGCCAGCAACGATCTTAGGAACACTGAAGCTTTCTTT
CDR3: CASNDLRNTEAFF

D: NA
V: TRBV20-1
length: 14
size: many
J: TRBJ1-5
DNA: TGCAGTGCTAGAGTGGGGGGTCGCGCTCAGCCCCAGCATTTT
CDR3: CSARVGGRAQPQHF

D: TRBD2
V: TRBV6-5
length: 18
size: many
J: TRBJ2-5
DNA: TGTGCCAGCAGTTTATCTCAGAGCGGGGAGGTTCACCAAGAGACCCAGTACTTC
CDR3: CASSLSQSGEVHQETQYF

D: TRBD1
V: TRBV27
length: 14
size: few
J: TRBJ2-1
DNA: TGTGCCAGCGGTGTGGGACAGCAGTACAATGAGCAGTTCTTC
CDR3: CASGVGQQYNEQFF

D: TRBD1
V: TRBV3-1
length: 14
size: many
J: TRBJ1-6
DNA: TGTGCCAGCAGCGCAAGGGGACAGGGCTCACCCCTCCACTTT
CDR3: CASSARGQGSPLHF

D: NA
V: TRBV6-6
length: 14
size: NA
J: TRBJ2-7
DNA: TGTGCCAGCAGTCAATTGGGGAATTCCTACGAGCAGTACTTC
CDR3: CASSQLGNSYEQYF

D: TRBD2
V: TRBV10-3
length: 17
size: few
J: TRBJ2-1
DNA: TGTGCCATCAGTGAGTCTGTAGCGGGAGGGAGGTACAATGAGCAGTTCTTC
CDR3: CAISESVAGGRYNEQFF